The 21 T cell receptor beta chains below come from one sample, sequenced in a study of shared clonotypes between healthy human individuals. Assay used: immunoSEQ multiplex PCR; TCRdb lists only in-frame clones, some missing. The sample lists hundreds of thousands of clones, approximately 96% occurring once. In the naive CD8 group, cells lacked CD45RO and were positively selected for CCR7, so terminally differentiated effector memory CD45RA+ cells were left out. Material: naive CD8+ T cells sorted from blood. The source is a woman aged 25 to 39 in good health.

The chain uses TRBV19 and TRBJ1-2; 8 bases map to TRBD1. The CDR3 loop spans 14 amino acids. J gave up 4 bases and V 4 bases, and 5 bases lay outside the gene matches. Germline V gene data show CDR1 as LNHDA and CDR2 as SQIVND (reference sequence). The CDR3 bases are TGTGCCAGTAGTACCCAGGACAGGGTCTATGGCTACACCTTC. It is translated as CASSTQDRVYGYTF.

CDR3 residues: CASSLGGATGELFF. DNA for the CDR3: TGTGCCAGCAGTTTAGGGGGCGCCACCGGGGAGCTGTTTTTT. The rearrangement uses TRBV27 and TRBJ2-2; TRBD1 is a possible D gene (6 bases). Germline V gene lookup returns CDR1 MNHEY and CDR2 SMNVEV (reference sequence). The CDR3 has 14 residues. The germline V and J ends were trimmed by 2 bases and 4 bases, with 8 bases remaining between them.

This sequence joins TRBV9 and TRBJ2-5; D perhaps matches TRBD1 (5 bases). Trimming took off 3 bases at V and 2 bases at J, with 11 bases between the two ends. Looked up from germline, CDR1 is SGDLS and CDR2 is YYNGEE. CDR3 length: 14 residues. CDR3 sequence: CASSDRQTQETQYF. In nucleotides, the CDR3 is TGTGCCAGCAGCGACCGACAGACGCAAGAGACCCAGTACTTC.

The genes are TRBV7-8 and TRBJ2-3; 7 bases agree with TRBD2. Germline V gives CDR1 SGHVS, CDR2 FQNEAQ. V lost 4 bases and J lost 1; bases outside the gene matches: 8. CDR3 length: 16 residues. The CDR3 loop reads CASSSGGGPRTDTQYF. Written as DNA, the CDR3 is TGTGCCAGCAGCTCGGGGGGTGGACCCCGCACAGATACGCAGTATTTT.

The chain couples TRBV6-5 to TRBJ2-1, with TRBD1 as a possible D gene (5 bases). Between the trimmed V and J ends, which lost 0 bases and 7 bases, there was a span of 10 bases. Germline V lookup: CDR1 MNHEY, CDR2 SVGAGI. This CDR3 is 14 amino acids long. CDR3 nucleotide sequence: TGTGCCAGCAGTTACTCGATATCAGGGAATGAGCAGTTCTTC. This translates into CASSYSISGNEQFF.

The DNA of the CDR3 is TGTGCCAGCACCCTTGAAGGGGGCCATGGCACCGGGGAGCTGTTTTTT. Its translation: CASTLEGGHGTGELFF. The chain carries TRBV6-6 and TRBJ2-2; 7 bases align to TRBD1. Germline CDR1 reads MNHNY; CDR2 reads SVGAGI (reference sequence). The CDR3 totals 16 residues. With V trimmed by 7 bases and J by 4 bases, 12 bases remained unmatched.

The chain has TRBV4-2 and TRBJ2-7; D call uncertain. The CDR3 has 16 amino acids. Trimming took off 0 bases at V and 2 bases at J, with 14 bases between the two ends. Germline V gene data show CDR1 as LGHNA and CDR2 as YNFKEQ. DNA for the CDR3: TGTGCCAGCAGCCAAGATGGGGAAAGCCCCACCTACGAGCAGTACTTC. Its protein product is CASSQDGESPTYEQYF.

As DNA, the CDR3 is TGTGCCACCAGCCCTGTCCCTAGGCAACGGTTCCAAGAGACCCAGTACTTC. Residues: CATSPVPRQRFQETQYF. The V call is TRBV15, the J call TRBJ2-5, with no clear D. The V gene lost 5 bases and the J gene lost 1 base, with 20 bases spanning the gap. CDR3 length equals 17 residues. Germline V gene data show CDR1 as LNHNV and CDR2 as YYDKDF (reference sequence).

The chain uses TRBV5-1 and TRBJ2-3, with 7 bases matching TRBD1. This CDR3 region has 14 residues. With 3 bases clipped from V and 2 bases from J, the junction kept 3 bases outside the gene matches. Germline CDR1 reads SGHRS; CDR2 reads YFSETQ. CDR3 protein: CASSSTGVTDTQYF. The CDR3 bases are TGCGCCAGCAGCTCAACAGGGGTCACAGATACGCAGTATTTT. The variable domain in full, with the rest retrieved from reference TRBV5-1 and TRBJ2-3, is KAGVTQTPRYLIKTRGQQVTLSCSPISGHRSVSWYQQTPGQGLQFLFEYFSETQRNKGNFPGRFSGRQFSNSRSEMNVSTLELGDSALYLCASSSTGVTDTQYFGPGTRLTVL.

The chain couples TRBV29-1 to TRBJ2-1; D might be TRBD1 (5 bases). Germline lookup yields CDR1 SQVTM and CDR2 ANQGSEA. Trimming pared 3 bases from V and 2 bases from J, leaving 11 bases between. This CDR3 is 14 amino acids long. CDR3: CSVETQVAYNEQFF. CDR3 coding DNA: TGCAGCGTTGAGACACAGGTAGCCTACAATGAGCAGTTCTTC.

V usage is TRBV27 and J usage is TRBJ1-1, with D possibly being TRBD1 (6 bases). The CDR3 runs 13 residues. Germline CDR1 is MNHEY and CDR2 is SMNVEV (reference sequence). V shed 5 bases and J shed 4 bases, with 11 bases lying between them. The DNA for the CDR3 is TGTGCCAGCAGTCCAACAGGGAGCACTGAAGCTTTCTTT. It specifies CASSPTGSTEAFF.

The chain has TRBV29-1 and TRBJ2-1; 7 bases line up with TRBD1. CDR3 size: 14 residues. Germline V gene sequence: CDR1 SQVTM, CDR2 ANQGSEA. J was trimmed by 7 bases and V by 3 bases; bases with no gene match: 9. The CDR3 spells CSVDRAGGNNEQFF. The CDR3, as DNA: TGCAGCGTTGATAGGGCAGGGGGTAATAATGAGCAGTTCTTC.

CDR3 sequence: CATSSRTALSGNTIYF. CDR3 DNA: TGTGCCACCAGCAGCCGAACAGCGCTCTCTGGAAACACCATATATTTT. This chain connects TRBV15 to TRBJ1-3; D is unresolved. The CDR3 is 16 residues long. V lost 3 bases, J lost 0 bases, and 12 bases lay in between. Germline CDR1 reads LNHNV; CDR2 reads YYDKDF (reference sequence).

The V and J genes are TRBV27 and TRBJ1-1; no firm D call. The ends were cut back, 2 bases at V and 3 bases at J, with 10 bases in the middle. The CDR3 totals 14 residues. The germline gives CDR1 MNHEY, CDR2 SMNVEV (reference sequence). This CDR3 is CASSLISGDTEAFF. The DNA for the CDR3 is TGTGCCAGCAGTTTAATATCCGGGGACACTGAAGCTTTCTTT.

The gene calls are TRBV15 and TRBJ2-3; TRBD1 matches 8 bases. CDR1 LNHNV and CDR2 YYDKDF come from the germline V gene (reference sequence). Germline trimming cut 6 bases from V and 5 bases from J; bases unmatched to any gene: 22. This CDR3 has 19 amino acids. The CDR3 is CATRSTKDRDGPTEDTQYF. CDR3 nucleotide sequence: TGTGCCACCAGATCAACTAAGGACAGGGACGGACCGACGGAAGATACGCAGTATTTT. Looking up the rest from reference TRBV15 and TRBJ2-3 gives the full variable domain: DAMVIQNPRYQVTQFGKPVTLSCSQTLNHNVMYWYQQKSSQAPKLLFHYYDKDFNNEADTPDNFQSRRPNTSFCFLDIRSPGLGDTAMYLCATRSTKDRDGPTEDTQYFGPGTRLTVL.

This chain joins TRBV19 and TRBJ2-2; D call uncertain. The CDR3 covers 14 residues. From germline, CDR1 is LNHDA and CDR2 SQIVND (reference sequence). V dropped 0 bases and J dropped 0 bases, with 2 bases sitting between them. Written as DNA, the CDR3 is TGTGCCAGTAGTATAGATTCGAACACCGGGGAGCTGTTTTTT. Translated, it gives CASSIDSNTGELFF.

The CDR3 sequence: CASSPLTGGYNEQFF. CDR3 DNA sequence: TGTGCCAGCTCACCACTTACAGGGGGCTACAATGAGCAGTTCTTC. This chain connects TRBV18 to TRBJ2-1; 8 nucleotides align to TRBD1. The CDR3 runs to 15 residues. With 1 base clipped from V and 3 bases from J, the junction kept 2 bases outside the gene matches. Germline-derived CDR1 and CDR2 are KGHSH and LQKENI.

This chain uses TRBV7-9 with TRBJ1-4, with 7 bases lining up with TRBD1. Germline-derived CDR1 and CDR2 are SEHNR and FQNEAQ (reference sequence). The CDR3 covers 18 residues. V lost 3 bases to trimming and J lost 8 bases; unmatched junction nucleotides: 18. In DNA form, the CDR3 reads TGTGCCAGCAGCTTCGGACCCGGACAGGCCGAAGAGAGCGAAAAACTGTTTTTT. Protein: CASSFGPGQAEESEKLFF.

The chain joins TRBV4-1 to TRBJ1-5, with a tentative D call TRBD1 (6 bases). With 4 bases removed from V and 0 bases from J, the gap between germline ends came to 10 bases. The CDR3 sequence is 15 residues long. Looked up from germline, CDR1 is MGHRA and CDR2 is YSYEKL. CDR3 nucleotide sequence: TGCGCCAGCAGCCCAGGACAGTATAGCAATCAGCCCCAGCATTTT. Translation: CASSPGQYSNQPQHF.

The rearrangement joins TRBV6-5 to TRBJ2-6; D possibly corresponds to TRBD1 (6 bases). V shed 7 bases and J shed 2 bases, with 9 bases lying between them. Germline assignment: CDR1 MNHEY and CDR2 SVGAGI. This CDR3 contains 14 residues. CDR3 bases: TGTGCCAGCACAGGGGCCCCTGGGGCCAACGTCCTGACTTTC. Translating gives CASTGAPGANVLTF.

This chain uses TRBV7-9 with TRBJ2-5; 7 bases agree with TRBD2. Germline assignment: CDR1 SEHNR and CDR2 FQNEAQ (reference sequence). The CDR3 has 16 amino acids. Losses at the gene ends were 1 base for V and 1 base for J; bases not matched to a gene: 6. In DNA form, the CDR3 reads TGTGCCAGCAGCTTAGTCCTAGCGGAGTTCCAAGAGACCCAGTACTTC. It specifies CASSLVLAEFQETQYF.